Below are 23 T cell receptor beta chains sequenced from a single sample in a study of blood T cell repertoires in COVID-19. The table came from immunoSEQ multiplex PCR; TCRdb's copy has only in-frame clones and leaves some out. The sample has some 170,000 clones, more than 75% seen once. The source material was peripheral blood. The receptors come from a woman in her sixties or seventies with acute or convalescent COVID-19.

This clone was counted a single time. The chain is built from TRBV30 and TRBJ1-2; D perhaps matches TRBD1 (6 bases). V was pared by 8 bases and J by 4 bases, with 17 bases between. This CDR3 has 13 residues. Germline loops: CDR1 GTSNPN, CDR2 SVGIG (reference sequence). The CDR3 coding sequence is TGTGCCGGGGGGGCCGGGGGGGGCTATGGCTACACCTTC. Translation: CAGGAGGGYGYTF. The complete variable domain, with remaining parts taken from reference TRBV30 and TRBJ1-2, reads SQTIHQWPATLVQPVGSPLSLECTVEGTSNPNLYWYRQAAGRGLQLLFYSVGIGQISSEVPQNLSASRPQDRQFILSSKKLLLSDSGFYLCAGGAGGGYGYTFGSGTRLTVV.

The V call is TRBV6-6, the J call TRBJ2-3, with D tentatively TRBD2 (7 bases). Between the trimmed V and J ends, which lost 4 bases and 3 bases, there was a span of 17 bases. The germline gives CDR1 MNHNY, CDR2 SVGAGI (reference sequence). The length of the CDR3 is 16 residues. The DNA of the CDR3 is TGTGCCAGCAGTTTCGGACGGGGGGCGCGGACAGATACGCAGTATTTT. Amino acid sequence: CASSFGRGARTDTQYF.

This clone was seen more than once but under ten times. The chain joins TRBV28 to TRBJ2-7; TRBD2 aligns across 8 bases. Germline CDR1 and CDR2: MDHEN and SYDVKM. The CDR3 spans 13 residues. The V and J ends lost 6 bases and 1 base, in that order; junction bases with no gene match: 2. CDR3 DNA sequence: TGTGCCAGCAGACTAGCGGCATCCTACGAGCAGTACTTC. This encodes CASRLAASYEQYF.

This chain uses TRBV19 with TRBJ2-7, with D possibly TRBD1 on 7 matching bases. Germline lookup yields CDR1 LNHDA and CDR2 SQIVND (reference sequence). The CDR3 sequence is 15 residues long. The V end was cut by 4 bases, the J end by 4 bases, with 17 bases between. The CDR3 DNA follows: TGTGCCAGTAGTACCGGTGGAGGGGGCTCTTACGAGCAGTACTTC. Its protein is CASSTGGGGSYEQYF.

This clone was counted a single time. The chain recombines TRBV7-2 with TRBJ1-4, with 7 bases matching TRBD1. The CDR3 consists of 13 residues. Germline V gives CDR1 SGHTA, CDR2 FQGNSA. With V trimmed by 4 bases and J by 8 bases, 4 bases remained unmatched. The CDR3 DNA sequence: TGTGCCAGCAGCTCCGTCAGGGGGGAAAAACTGTTTTTT. Encoded protein: CASSSVRGEKLFF.

J is TRBJ2-7 and V is TRBV5-1, with 13 positions matching TRBD2. The CDR3 is made up of 17 amino acids. V was clipped by 0 bases and J by 5 bases; unmatched bases: 8. CDR1 and CDR2 (germline): SGHRS, YFSETQ. CDR3 region: CASSLVVTSGRRDEQYF. CDR3 bases: TGCGCCAGCAGCTTGGTGGTGACTAGCGGGAGGAGGGACGAGCAGTACTTC. The complete variable domain, with remaining parts taken from reference TRBV5-1 and TRBJ2-7, reads KAGVTQTPRYLIKTRGQQVTLSCSPISGHRSVSWYQQTPGQGLQFLFEYFSETQRNKGNFPGRFSGRQFSNSRSEMNVSTLELGDSALYLCASSLVVTSGRRDEQYFGPGTRLTVT.

The chain couples TRBV6-4 to TRBJ1-5, with D uncertain. The V gene's germline CDR1 is MRHNA and CDR2 SNTAGT. This CDR3 is 15 amino acids long. V was cut by 7 bases and J by 0 bases, with 13 bases left in between. The CDR3 DNA follows: TGTGCCAGCACGGGATCCGGGATTAGCAATCAGCCCCAGCATTTT. It specifies CASTGSGISNQPQHF.

The V and J genes are TRBV6-4 and TRBJ1-2; 12 nucleotides line up with TRBD1. The CDR3 length is 14 residues. Germline V gene lookup returns CDR1 MRHNA and CDR2 SNTAGT. V gave up 9 bases and J gave up 7 bases; unmatched junction bases: 9. CDR3 region: CASSPGQGASGYTF. As DNA, the CDR3 is TGTGCCAGTAGTCCGGGACAGGGGGCAAGTGGCTACACCTTC.

CDR3 amino acids: CASSLGTYGYTF. DNA for the CDR3: TGTGCCAGCAGTTTAGGCACTTATGGCTACACCTTC. J is TRBJ1-2 and V is TRBV12-3 or TRBV12-4; no reliable D call. CDR3 length equals 12 residues. V lost 1 base, J lost 5 bases, and 5 bases lay in between.

The sample holds one count of this clone. The chain combines TRBV18 with TRBJ2-7, with 8 bases aligning to TRBD1. This CDR3 has 12 amino acids. Losses at the gene ends were 5 bases for V and 5 bases for J; bases not matched to a gene: 2. Germline V gene lookup returns CDR1 KGHSH and CDR2 LQKENI. The CDR3 DNA is TGTGCCAGCTCAGCGACAGGGGACGAGCAGTACTTC. Its protein is CASSATGDEQYF. Full variable domain (outside the CDR3, taken from reference TRBV18 and TRBJ2-7): NAGVMQNPRHLVRRRGQEARLRCSPMKGHSHVYWYRQLPEEGLKFMVYLQKENIIDESGMPKERFSAEFPKEGPSILRIQQVVRGDSAAYFCASSATGDEQYFGPGTRLTVT.

The J gene is TRBJ2-7, the V gene TRBV2; D gene uncertain. Germline CDR1 is SNHLY and CDR2 is FYNNEI. There are 14 residues in the CDR3. The V gene lost 3 bases and the J gene lost 0 bases, with 9 bases spanning the gap. The DNA for the CDR3 is TGTGCCAGCAGTGAGGGCTATAGCTCCTACGAGCAGTACTTC. Translation gives CASSEGYSSYEQYF. The full variable domain, its missing parts supplied by reference TRBV2 and TRBJ2-7, is EPEVTQTPSHQVTQMGQEVILRCVPISNHLYFYWYRQILGQKVEFLVSFYNNEISEKSEIFDDQFSVERPDGSNFTLKIRSTKLEDSAMYFCASSEGYSSYEQYFGPGTRLTVT.

This chain uses TRBV11-2 with TRBJ2-5; 8 nucleotides match TRBD2. The CDR3 runs to 13 residues. After removal of 3 bases from V and 3 bases from J, the junction contained 0 bases not matched to a gene. The germline V gene encodes CDR1 SGHAT and CDR2 FQNNGV. The CDR3 spells CASSFSGEETQYF. The CDR3 DNA follows: TGTGCCAGCAGCTTTAGCGGGGAAGAGACCCAGTACTTC. Looking up the rest from reference TRBV11-2 and TRBJ2-5 gives the full variable domain: EAGVAQSPRYKIIEKRQSVAFWCNPISGHATLYWYQQILGQGPKLLIQFQNNGVVDDSQLPKDRFSAERLKGVDSTLKIQPAKLEDSAVYLCASSFSGEETQYFGPGTRLLVL.

V gene TRBV6-5 combines with J gene TRBJ2-7; 9 positions match TRBD1. Germline V gene sequence: CDR1 MNHEY, CDR2 SVGAGI. V was clipped by 4 bases and J by 2 bases; unmatched bases: 3. This CDR3 is built from 14 residues. DNA for the CDR3: TGTGCCAGCAGTTGGACAGGGGCCACCTACGAGCAGTACTTC. This codes for CASSWTGATYEQYF.

The rearrangement uses TRBV6-5 and TRBJ1-6, with D possibly matching TRBD1 (5 bases). The CDR3 runs 12 residues. V was trimmed by 6 bases and J by 8 bases, leaving 8 bases between them. Germline values: CDR1 MNHEY, CDR2 SVGAGI. The CDR3 sequence: CASRIRDSPLHF. The CDR3 DNA reads TGTGCCAGCAGGATCAGGGATTCACCCCTCCACTTT.

The chain carries TRBV19 and TRBJ2-1; D is perhaps TRBD1 (5 bases). The V end lost 0 bases, the J end lost 8 bases, and 14 bases lay between the germline ends. The germline gives CDR1 LNHDA, CDR2 SQIVND (reference sequence). This CDR3 is built from 15 residues. The CDR3, as DNA: TGTGCCAGTAGTATAGACAGGGTTAATAGAGATGAGCAGTTCTTC. It encodes CASSIDRVNRDEQFF. Combining the CDR3 with reference TRBV19 and TRBJ2-1 gives the whole variable domain DGGITQSPKYLFRKEGQNVTLSCEQNLNHDAMYWYRQDPGQGLRLIYYSQIVNDFQKGDIAEGYSVSREKKESFPLTVTSAQKNPTAFYLCASSIDRVNRDEQFFGPGTRLTVL.

V gene TRBV11-1 combines with J gene TRBJ1-4; possibly TRBD1 for D (6 bases). V shed 5 bases and J shed 6 bases, with 19 bases lying between them. The CDR3 length is 16 residues. The V gene's germline CDR1 is SGHAT and CDR2 FQDESV (reference sequence). CDR3 sequence (DNA): TGTGCCAGCAGCCAGGGGCCAGGGAGAAAGGATGAAAAACTGTTTTTT. It codes for CASSQGPGRKDEKLFF.

With respect to this clone: This specimen includes other DNA sequences encoding the same CDR3. The chain links TRBV28 to TRBJ1-2, with TRBD1 matching 8 bases. The trim removed 4 bases at V and 4 bases at J, leaving 8 bases unmatched. Germline assignment: CDR1 MDHEN and CDR2 SYDVKM. The CDR3 sequence is 15 residues long. CDR3 sequence reads: CASSSGTGLSYGYTF. CDR3 nucleotide sequence: TGTGCCAGCAGTTCCGGGACAGGACTTAGCTATGGCTACACCTTC.

This clone was counted a few times. The V gene is TRBV11-2, the J gene TRBJ1-4; D not certain. CDR1 and CDR2 (germline): SGHAT, FQNNGV. V gave up 0 bases and J gave up 10 bases, with 9 bases separating them. There are 13 residues in the CDR3. The CDR3 DNA reads as TGTGCCAGCAGCTTAGATACGTTCGGAAAACTGTTTTTT. This codes for CASSLDTFGKLFF. The whole variable domain, remainder taken from reference TRBV11-2 and TRBJ1-4, is EAGVAQSPRYKIIEKRQSVAFWCNPISGHATLYWYQQILGQGPKLLIQFQNNGVVDDSQLPKDRFSAERLKGVDSTLKIQPAKLEDSAVYLCASSLDTFGKLFFGSGTQLSVL.

This clone was seen a handful of times. CDR3 protein: CASSLGGVYSPLHF. In DNA form, the CDR3 reads TGTGCCAGCAGCTTAGGGGGAGTCTATTCACCCCTCCACTTT. The chain uses TRBV11-2 and TRBJ1-6; D is unresolved. V dropped 1 base and J dropped 8 bases, with 9 bases sitting between them. CDR3 length: 14 amino acids. Germline CDR1 is SGHAT and CDR2 is FQNNGV.

This chain links TRBV29-1 with TRBJ1-2; 7 positions match TRBD1. CDR3 length: 14 residues. Germline trimming cut 6 bases from V and 7 bases from J; bases unmatched to any gene: 14. Germline-derived CDR1 and CDR2 are SQVTM and ANQGSEA. The CDR3 region is CSVPLRGTGAGYTF. DNA of the CDR3: TGCAGCGTCCCCCTCCGGGGCACAGGGGCTGGCTACACCTTC.

This chain links TRBV19 with TRBJ1-5; no clear D gene. The CDR3 is 13 amino acids. Germline V gives CDR1 LNHDA, CDR2 SQIVND (reference sequence). V was trimmed by 6 bases and J by 0 bases, leaving 6 bases between them. Here the CDR3 DNA reads TGTGCCAGTAGGCAGTATAGCAATCAGCCCCAGCATTTT. This translates into CASRQYSNQPQHF.

The V gene is TRBV10-3, the J gene TRBJ1-1, with 10 bases fitting TRBD1. This CDR3 has 17 amino acids. Germline lookup yields CDR1 ENHRY and CDR2 SYGVKD. V was pared by 2 bases and J by 4 bases, with 10 bases of the junction left unmatched. CDR3 nucleotide sequence: TGTGCCATCAGTGAGATAGGGACAGGGGTCCGCGGCACTGAAGCTTTCTTT. Encoded protein: CAISEIGTGVRGTEAFF.

The chain recombines TRBV9 with TRBJ1-2, with D unclear. The CDR3 extends over 16 amino acids. Trimming pared 0 bases from V and 7 bases from J, leaving 19 bases between. The germline V gene encodes CDR1 SGDLS and CDR2 YYNGEE. The CDR3 sequence: CASSVDVEGMLVGYTF. CDR3 coding DNA: TGTGCCAGCAGCGTAGATGTGGAGGGAATGCTCGTTGGCTACACCTTC.